The rows below give T cell receptor beta chains drawn from one sample of a study of T-cell reconstitution after alpha-beta-depleted transplantation in children. MiXCR was run by TCRdb on the PCR reads, yielding one entry per CDR3 protein. The profile shows about 460,000 distinct CDR3 sequences, roughly 10% of them singletons. Sequenced here: PBMCs, sampled before TCRalphabeta/CD19-depleted stem cell transplant. These receptors were collected from a child aged 2 to 10 with inherited bone marrow failure, due to receive a stem cell transplant. Each CDR3 is given with its conserved first and last residue. D genes are given only for firm matches. Clone size appears in some rows only: once, few, many, or a class for an expanded clone.

V gene,J gene,D gene,clone size,CDR3 protein,CDR3 DNA
TRBV7-2,TRBJ2-2,NA,few,CASSLRRGGELFF,TGTGCCAGCAGCCTGAGGCGGGGCGGGGAGCTGTTTTTT
TRBV11-2,TRBJ2-3,NA,few,CASKGASASRRTDTQYF,TGTGCCAGCAAGGGGGCTAGCGCGTCTCGCCGCACAGATACGCAGTATTTT
TRBV29-1,TRBJ1-2,NA,many,CSVERREINYGYTF,TGCAGCGTTGAGCGCAGGGAGATTAACTATGGCTACACCTTC
TRBV7-2,TRBJ2-1,TRBD1,few,CASSPSRLGGEQFF,TGTGCCAGCAGCCCCAGCCGGCTAGGGGGCGAGCAGTTCTTC
TRBV12-3/TRBV12-4,TRBJ2-5,NA,NA,CASSPGLEARETQYF,TGTGCCAGCAGCCCCGGACTGGAGGCGCGGGAGACCCAGTACTTC
TRBV27,TRBJ2-5,NA,many,CASSLSSPGAETQYF,TGTGCCAGCAGTTTATCTAGTCCGGGGGCGGAGACCCAGTACTTC
TRBV5-1,TRBJ2-5,TRBD1,many,CASSPGQGAETQYF,TGCGCCAGCAGCCCTGGACAGGGTGCAGAGACCCAGTACTTC
TRBV20-1,TRBJ2-7,NA,many,CSVRSAQRIYEQYF,TGCAGTGTAAGGTCGGCGCAGCGGATATACGAGCAGTACTTC
TRBV4-3,TRBJ2-3,NA,many,CASSQERQEGDTQYF,TGCGCCAGCAGCCAAGAACGGCAGGAGGGAGATACGCAGTATTTT
TRBV6-2/TRBV6-3,TRBJ2-1,TRBD2,few,CASSYALAGGQSSFF,TGTGCCAGCAGTTACGCGTTAGCGGGGGGGCAGAGCTCGTTCTTC
TRBV4-1,TRBJ2-2,TRBD2,once,CASSQMGLAGRNTGELFF,TGCGCCAGCAGCCAAATGGGACTAGCGGGACGTAACACCGGGGAGCTGTTTTTT
TRBV6-5,TRBJ2-5,TRBD2,many,CASSYQTSGPGSQYF,TGTGCCAGCAGTTACCAGACTAGCGGCCCGGGGTCCCAGTACTTC
TRBV28,TRBJ2-2,TRBD1,many,CASRGTGQGFRELFF,TGTGCCAGCAGAGGGACGGGACAGGGTTTCAGGGAGCTGTTTTTT
TRBV12-3/TRBV12-4,TRBJ2-7,TRBD2,many,CASSFPGLAGREQYF,TGTGCCAGCAGTTTCCCCGGACTAGCGGGACGCGAGCAGTACTTC
TRBV5-1,TRBJ2-2,NA,many,CASSGPQDTNTGELFF,TGCGCCAGCAGCGGCCCTCAGGATACGAACACCGGGGAGCTGTTTTTT
TRBV20-1,TRBJ2-2,NA,many,CSARDNTGELFF,TGCAGTGCTAGAGATAATACCGGGGAGCTGTTTTTT
TRBV10-3,TRBJ2-7,TRBD1,NA,CAISGPGTGSYEQYF,TGTGCCATCAGTGGACCCGGGACAGGGTCCTACGAGCAGTACTTC
TRBV5-1,TRBJ2-3,NA,NA,CASSLVSPTDTQYF,TGCGCCAGCAGCTTGGTTAGCCCCACAGATACGCAGTATTTT
TRBV15,TRBJ2-3,NA,many,CATSREGGSTRDTQYF,TGTGCCACCAGCAGAGAGGGGGGCAGCACCCGTGATACGCAGTATTTT
TRBV7-9,TRBJ2-7,NA,NA,CASSLGRGDSYEQYF,TGTGCCAGCAGCTTAGGCAGAGGCGACTCCTACGAGCAGTACTTC